This T cell receptor (beta chain) was recorded in a study of cytomegalovirus exposure and HLA in healthy donors. Overall study results and limits: The classifier reportedly diagnosed cytomegalovirus status with high specificity and sensitivity. Other equally common chains were less clonally expanded than HLA-associated TCR beta chains, a later analysis showed.

On this clone itself: Its antigen is as yet unknown.

The donors gave bone marrow, and they were healthy. The donors, nominally healthy at sampling, likely had unrecorded immune exposures. The PCR ran on 60 Vbeta and 13 Jbeta primers. Sequencing used immunoSEQ multiplex PCR; TCRdb keeps in-frame clones, though not all of them. Altogether roughly 190,000 clones are present, 81% being singletons, with the ten largest covering approximately 1.8%. The germline gives CDR1 SQVTM, CDR2 ANQGSEA. The V end was cut by 6 bases, the J end by 7 bases, with 10 bases between. The CDR3 has 11 amino acids. The chain couples TRBV29-1 to TRBJ2-4; D is possibly TRBD2 (5 bases). This clonotype was obtained from a man aged 18 to 29 in good health and CMV-seronegative. Sequencing input: PBMCs. CDR3 residues: CSVGGPNIQYF. CDR3 nucleotides: TGCAGCGTAGGCGGGCCGAACATTCAGTACTTC.